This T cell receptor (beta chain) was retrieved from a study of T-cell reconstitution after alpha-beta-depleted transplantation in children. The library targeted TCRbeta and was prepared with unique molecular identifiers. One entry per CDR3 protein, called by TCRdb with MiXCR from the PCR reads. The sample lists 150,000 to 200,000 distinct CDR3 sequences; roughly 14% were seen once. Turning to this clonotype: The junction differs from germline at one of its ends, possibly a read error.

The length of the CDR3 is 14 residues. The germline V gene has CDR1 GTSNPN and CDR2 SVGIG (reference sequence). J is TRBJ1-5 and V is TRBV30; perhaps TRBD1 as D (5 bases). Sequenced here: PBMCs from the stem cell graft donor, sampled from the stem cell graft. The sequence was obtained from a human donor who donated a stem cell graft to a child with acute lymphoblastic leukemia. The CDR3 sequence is CAWGRRGDNRPQHF. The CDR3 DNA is TGTGCCTGGGGCAGGAGGGGTGACAATCGGCCCCAGCATTTT.